The 21 T cell receptor beta chains reported below all come from one sample, sequenced in a study of T cell responses to AZD1222 COVID-19 vaccine (dated by TCRdb to about 2021). What this sample's time point label stands for: baseline before first vaccination. Libraries were prepared through the immunoSEQ multiplex PCR assay. Sourced from immuneACCESS, this table was stored by TCRdb with only in-frame sequences that have V and J called. A share of the clones is absent; for the studies checked, an unresolved V gene accounts for under half, and the remainder has no known explanation. The sample table records fewer than 110,000 clones; approximately 90% of these occur just once. Of the sample, 1.3% falls within the top ten clones. The source was peripheral blood, collected on day 0 of AZD1222 vaccination. The receptors derive from an adult in good health.

This chain connects TRBV15 to TRBJ1-2; D is ambiguous. This CDR3 is 16 amino acids long. CDR1 and CDR2 from the germline V gene are LNHNV and YYDKDF (reference sequence). The ends were cut back, 0 bases at V and 4 bases at J, with 15 bases in the middle. The CDR3: CATSRDRETIVYGYTF. For the CDR3, the DNA is TGTGCCACCAGCAGAGACCGAGAGACAATAGTCTATGGCTACACCTTC.

The V call is TRBV19, the J call TRBJ1-2; 10 bases align to TRBD1. CDR1 and CDR2 (germline): LNHDA, SQIVND (reference sequence). CDR3 length: 16 residues. With 7 bases clipped from V and 4 bases from J, the junction kept 12 bases outside the gene matches. CDR3 amino acids: CASKPGQGPLPYGYTF. Here the CDR3 DNA reads TGTGCCAGTAAGCCGGGACAGGGGCCACTACCCTATGGCTACACCTTC.

The rearrangement joins TRBV5-5 to TRBJ2-5; 9 bases agree with TRBD2. After removal of 0 bases from V and 1 base from J, the junction contained 1 base not matched to a gene. The CDR3 totals 15 residues. Germline CDR1 is SGHKS and CDR2 is YYEKEE (reference sequence). The CDR3 is CASSLEGLAQETQYF. For the CDR3, the DNA is TGTGCCAGCAGCTTGGAGGGACTAGCCCAAGAGACCCAGTACTTC. The whole variable domain, filled in from reference TRBV5-5 and TRBJ2-5, reads DAGVTQSPTHLIKTRGQQVTLRCSPISGHKSVSWYQQVLGQGPQFIFQYYEKEERGRGNFPDRFSARQFPNYSSELNVNALLLGDSALYLCASSLEGLAQETQYFGPGTRLLVL.

This chain connects TRBV3-1 (or the pseudogene TRBV3-2) to TRBJ1-4; possible D gene TRBD1, 5 bases. Per the germline V gene, CDR1 is LGHDT and CDR2 is YNNKEL (reference sequence). The CDR3 length is 13 residues. Trimming shortened V by 3 bases and J by 8 bases, and 10 bases separated the two germline ends. This CDR3 is CASSQGPSEKLFF. The DNA of the CDR3 is TGTGCCAGCAGCCAGGGACCGTCGGAAAAACTGTTTTTT.

The chain combines TRBV28 with TRBJ2-7, with D possibly being TRBD1 or TRBD2 (5 bases each). Between the trimmed V and J ends, which lost 2 bases and 3 bases, there was a span of 14 bases. Germline-derived CDR1 and CDR2 are MDHEN and SYDVKM. This CDR3 has 15 amino acids. The CDR3 sequence is CASSLSRARVYEQYF. The CDR3, as DNA: TGTGCCAGCAGTTTAAGCAGGGCGAGGGTCTACGAGCAGTACTTC.

The chain carries TRBV4-1 and TRBJ1-2; 9 positions match TRBD1. This CDR3 has 18 amino acids. Germline trimming cut 0 bases from V and 5 bases from J; bases unmatched to any gene: 13. The germline gives CDR1 MGHRA, CDR2 YSYEKL. CDR3 loop: CASSQDQWDRAMAYGYTF. CDR3 bases: TGCGCCAGCAGCCAAGATCAGTGGGACAGGGCCATGGCGTATGGCTACACCTTC.

This rearrangement joins TRBV6-5 to TRBJ1-1, with 7 bases fitting TRBD1. Germline values: CDR1 MNHEY, CDR2 SVGAGI. The junction had 10 bases not matched to a gene; V was cut back by 6 bases and J by 3 bases. The CDR3 length is 15 residues. The CDR3: CASSVDRELDTEAFF. The CDR3 DNA reads TGTGCCAGCAGCGTTGACAGGGAATTGGACACTGAAGCTTTCTTT.

The rearrangement joins TRBV7-2 to TRBJ1-2, with a possible D match to TRBD1 (5 bases). This CDR3 contains 16 residues. Germline loops: CDR1 SGHTA, CDR2 FQGNSA. The ends were cut back, 2 bases at V and 6 bases at J, with 19 bases in the middle. CDR3 nucleotide sequence: TGTGCCAGCAGCTTAACCCCATTTACTGGGGGGGATGGCTACACCTTC. Translation gives CASSLTPFTGGDGYTF.

In this sample, this clone turned up a few times. The rearrangement links TRBV28 to TRBJ1-3, with D hard to call. Germline-derived CDR1 and CDR2 are MDHEN and SYDVKM. There are 14 residues in the CDR3. The V end lost 5 bases, the J end lost 0 bases, and 8 bases lay between the germline ends. The CDR3 nucleotides are TGTGCCAGCAGTGACTCGAGCTCTGGAAACACCATATATTTT. Amino acid sequence: CASSDSSSGNTIYF.

This rearrangement joins TRBV7-8 to TRBJ1-2; the match to TRBD1 covers 9 bases. The germline V gene has CDR1 SGHVS and CDR2 FQNEAQ. The CDR3 runs 16 residues. J lost 0 bases, V lost 4 bases, and 6 bases had no gene match. The CDR3 spells CASSSGTGNSNYGYTF. The CDR3 DNA sequence: TGTGCCAGCAGCTCCGGGACAGGGAACTCTAACTATGGCTACACCTTC.

This clone was seen once. This chain connects TRBV6-2 or TRBV6-3 to TRBJ1-2, with a tentative D call TRBD1 (5 bases). The CDR3 length is 16 residues. Per the germline V gene, CDR1 is MNHEY and CDR2 is SVGEGT. V was pared by 4 bases and J by 5 bases, with 20 bases between. In DNA, the CDR3 is TGTGCCAGCAGTTCAAACGTCGGGGCAGTACAATATGGCTACACCTTC. It translates to CASSSNVGAVQYGYTF.

CDR3 region: CASSSPLLGSHTDTQYF. CDR3 DNA sequence: TGTGCCAGCAGCTCCCCTCTTTTAGGGAGCCACACAGATACGCAGTATTTT. J is TRBJ2-3 and V is TRBV7-9, with TRBD2 as a possible D gene (5 bases). The CDR3 contains 17 residues. V gave up 4 bases and J gave up 2 bases, with 19 bases separating them. CDR1 and CDR2 (germline): SEHNR, FQNEAQ (reference sequence).

V usage is TRBV19 and J usage is TRBJ2-2; no definite D call. The V gene lost 6 bases and the J gene lost 5 bases, with 16 bases spanning the gap. The CDR3 contains 15 residues. Germline loops: CDR1 LNHDA, CDR2 SQIVND (reference sequence). The CDR3 protein is CASRLSPTLTGELFF. The CDR3 DNA follows: TGTGCCAGTAGATTGTCCCCTACTTTAACCGGGGAGCTGTTTTTT. The variable domain in full, completed from reference TRBV19 and TRBJ2-2, reads DGGITQSPKYLFRKEGQNVTLSCEQNLNHDAMYWYRQDPGQGLRLIYYSQIVNDFQKGDIAEGYSVSREKKESFPLTVTSAQKNPTAFYLCASRLSPTLTGELFFGEGSRLTVL.

In DNA form, the CDR3 reads TGTGCCAGCAGTGTCTTACTAGGGAATCAGCCCCAGCATTTT. As protein: CASSVLLGNQPQHF. The V and J genes are TRBV2 and TRBJ1-5; D gene uncertain. Germline V gives CDR1 SNHLY, CDR2 FYNNEI. This CDR3 is built from 14 residues. The V and J ends lost 4 bases and 4 bases respectively, with 11 bases between them.

V gene TRBV3-1 (or the pseudogene TRBV3-2) combines with J gene TRBJ2-1, with TRBD2 as a possible D gene (6 bases). V dropped 3 bases and J dropped 7 bases, with 7 bases sitting between them. CDR3 size: 12 residues. The germline CDR1 and CDR2 sequences are LGHDT and YNNKEL (reference sequence). The DNA for the CDR3 is TGTGCCAGCAGCCATGGAGGGAATGAGCAGTTCTTC. The encoded protein is CASSHGGNEQFF.

This chain connects TRBV5-1 to TRBJ1-6; 9 bases fit TRBD1. Germline V gene lookup returns CDR1 SGHRS and CDR2 YFSETQ. CDR3 length: 18 amino acids. Trimming cost V 4 bases and J 3 bases; bases outside gene matches: 11. CDR3 bases: TGCGCCAGCAGCCCGTCCCGGGACAGGGCCCGCTATAATTCACCCCTCCACTTT. Translating it yields CASSPSRDRARYNSPLHF.

The chain uses TRBV7-8 and TRBJ2-1; D is ambiguous. Germline assignment: CDR1 SGHVS and CDR2 FQNEAQ. The CDR3 runs to 14 residues. The V and J ends lost 1 base and 8 bases respectively, with 12 bases between them. For the CDR3, the DNA is TGTGCCAGCAGCTTAGTTCTTTTCGGAGATGAGCAGTTCTTC. Its translation is CASSLVLFGDEQFF.

The chain employs TRBV5-4 and TRBJ1-1, with D unclear. This CDR3 is 16 amino acids long. The V gene's germline CDR1 is SGHNT and CDR2 YYREEE (reference sequence). V lost 0 bases and J 2 bases, leaving 14 bases between the germline ends. Written as DNA, the CDR3 is TGTGCCAGCAGCTTGGGCGGGCGCGGGAGAAACACTGAAGCTTTCTTT. Translation gives CASSLGGRGRNTEAFF.

The gene calls are TRBV9 and TRBJ2-3, with D hard to call. The germline CDR1 and CDR2 sequences are SGDLS and YYNGEE. The germline V and J ends were trimmed by 2 bases and 0 bases, with 7 bases remaining between them. This CDR3 is built from 14 residues. CDR3 DNA sequence: TGTGCCAGCAGCGTGGGTCCTAGCACAGATACGCAGTATTTT. Translated, it gives CASSVGPSTDTQYF.

This clone was seen once. The J gene is TRBJ1-1, the V gene TRBV5-1; D possibly corresponds to TRBD1 (5 bases). With 5 bases removed from V and 0 bases from J, the gap between germline ends came to 14 bases. In germline, CDR1 is SGHRS, CDR2 YFSETQ. The CDR3 is 15 residues long. The CDR3 DNA sequence: TGCGCCAGCAGTTTTCTGGGGGTCATGAACACTGAAGCTTTCTTT. As protein: CASSFLGVMNTEAFF.

The chain couples TRBV14 to TRBJ1-2; TRBD1 matches at 7 bases. This CDR3 is built from 12 residues. Germline-derived CDR1 and CDR2 are SGHDN and FVKESK. J gave up 4 bases and V 6 bases, and 2 bases lay outside the gene matches. The DNA of the CDR3 is TGTGCCAGCAGGGGACAGTCCTATGGCTACACCTTC. It specifies CASRGQSYGYTF.